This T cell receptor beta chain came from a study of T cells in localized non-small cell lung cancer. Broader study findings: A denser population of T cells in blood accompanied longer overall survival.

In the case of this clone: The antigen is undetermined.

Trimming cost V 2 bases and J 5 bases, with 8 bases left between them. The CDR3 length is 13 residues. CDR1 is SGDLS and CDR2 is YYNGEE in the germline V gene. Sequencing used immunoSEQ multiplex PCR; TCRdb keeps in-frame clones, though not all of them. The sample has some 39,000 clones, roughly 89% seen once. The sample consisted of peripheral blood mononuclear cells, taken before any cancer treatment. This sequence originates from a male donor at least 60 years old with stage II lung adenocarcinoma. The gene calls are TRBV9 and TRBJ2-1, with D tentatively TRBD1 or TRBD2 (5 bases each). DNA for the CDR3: TGTGCCAGCAGCGTCGGGGCCGACAATGAGCAGTTCTTC. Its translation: CASSVGADNEQFF.